This entry concerns a single T cell receptor (beta chain). The sample is drawn from a study of CD4 and CD8 cells across lung adenocarcinoma regions. Germline CDR1 and CDR2: SGHDN and FVKESK. The CDR3 spans 14 residues. V was clipped by 1 base and J by 10 bases; unmatched bases: 6. Localized lung adenocarcinoma, a non-small cell lung cancer, affected the donors. Using its own MiXCR run on the PCR reads, TCRdb lists one record per CDR3 protein. Of some 12,000 distinct CDR3 sequences listed, roughly 43% are singletons. This chain joins TRBV14 and TRBJ2-1; 8 nucleotides match TRBD1. The sample taken for sequencing was CD8+ T cells from the margin of a lung tumor. The sequence derives from a female donor with lung adenocarcinoma. The CD4 and CD8 labels of this study may be unreliable. The CDR3 loop is CASSQVGQGYEQFF. The DNA of the CDR3 is TGTGCCAGCAGCCAAGTAGGACAGGGCTACGAGCAGTTCTTC.